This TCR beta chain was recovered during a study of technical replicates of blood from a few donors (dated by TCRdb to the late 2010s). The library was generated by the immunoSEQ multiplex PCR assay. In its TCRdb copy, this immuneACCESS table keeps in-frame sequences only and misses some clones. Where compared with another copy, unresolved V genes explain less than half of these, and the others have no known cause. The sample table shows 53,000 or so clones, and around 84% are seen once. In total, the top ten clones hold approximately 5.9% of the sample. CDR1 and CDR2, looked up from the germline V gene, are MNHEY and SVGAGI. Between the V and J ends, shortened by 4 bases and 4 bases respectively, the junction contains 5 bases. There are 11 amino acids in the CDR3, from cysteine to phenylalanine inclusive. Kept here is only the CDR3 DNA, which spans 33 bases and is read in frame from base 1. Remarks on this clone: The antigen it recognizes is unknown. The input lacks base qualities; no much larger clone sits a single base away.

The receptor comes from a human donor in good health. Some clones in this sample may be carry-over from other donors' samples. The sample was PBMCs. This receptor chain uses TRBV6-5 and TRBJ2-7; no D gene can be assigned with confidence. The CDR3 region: CASSSKYEQYF. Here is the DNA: TGTGCCAGCAGTTCTAAGTACGAGCAGTACTTC.